This T cell receptor (beta chain) was profiled in a study of identical twins. Notes on the study in general: Interpretation of the results relied on cross-sectional statistical analysis and not on following the same donors. It was possible that invariant MAIT and iNKT cells partly confounded the zero-insertion analyses.

The CDR3 totals 13 residues. The germline CDR1 and CDR2 sequences are SNHLY and FYNNEI. Trimming left V 7 bases short and J 4 bases short, with 14 bases between. The table lists this clonotype with a few counts. Its antigen is unidentified. Template switching supplied a universal primer site; unique molecular identifiers were carried on the cDNA. TCRdb analysed the 5' RACE reads with MiXCR anew, one entry per CDR3 protein. The sample lists around 530,000 distinct CDR3 sequences, roughly 15% occurring once. This same sample was also part of a study on yellow fever vaccine responses in identical twins.

This sequence originates from a woman between 18 and 30 years old in good health. Source material: CD4+ T cells sorted from blood. The gene calls are TRBV2 and TRBJ2-7, with unresolved D. CDR3: CASTPRVLYEQYF. The CDR3 region has the DNA TGTGCCAGCACTCCACGGGTTCTATACGAGCAGTACTTC.